Described below is a single TCR beta chain sequence and its context. Evenly divided among several immunoSEQ plates was the genomic DNA of each subset. Only in-frame clones appear in the TCRdb table, and some are missing; sequencing was by immunoSEQ multiplex PCR. Among some 500,000 clones, around 77% were seen once, and the ten largest hold around 12%. These data come from a study of shared clonotypes between healthy human individuals. Germline V CDR1 and CDR2: SGHRS, YFSETQ. This CDR3 has 14 residues. The ends were cut back, 2 bases at V and 3 bases at J, with 11 bases in the middle. The source material was PBMCs. This receptor was obtained from a woman aged 40 to 50 in good health. Some clones in this sample may be carry-over from other donors' samples. The gene calls are TRBV5-1 and TRBJ2-5; perhaps TRBD1 as D (6 bases). CDR3 residues: CASSFDRFEETQYF. The CDR3 bases are TGCGCCAGCAGCTTTGACAGGTTCGAAGAGACCCAGTACTTC. Together with reference TRBV5-1 and TRBJ2-5, the CDR3 gives the full variable domain: KAGVTQTPRYLIKTRGQQVTLSCSPISGHRSVSWYQQTPGQGLQFLFEYFSETQRNKGNFPGRFSGRQFSNSRSEMNVSTLELGDSALYLCASSFDRFEETQYFGPGTRLLVL.